These T cell receptor beta chains were read from a single sample in a study of shared clonotypes between healthy human individuals. The repertoire was sequenced with immunoSEQ multiplex PCR; TCRdb's copy has only in-frame clones and lacks some. The sample has 400,000 to 550,000 clones, 79% seen once. Sequencing was done on a sample of PBMCs. The receptors were gathered from a woman in her thirties or forties in good health. Some clones in this sample may be carry-over from other donors' samples. CDR3s include the opening cysteine and the closing phenylalanine or tryptophan. A D gene is named only where the DNA matches it firmly. The listing skips clone size in some rows; elsewhere it reads once, few, many or a size class.

clone size,CDR3 length,D gene,V gene,J gene,CDR3 DNA,CDR3 protein
-,17,-,TRBV4-1,TRBJ2-1,TGCGCCAGCAGCCAAGAGCCAGAGGCTAGGGCCGTCGATGAGCAGTTCTTC,CASSQEPEARAVDEQFF
-,13,-,TRBV7-3,TRBJ2-1,TGTGCCAGCAGCCCCAACGCCCCGAATGAGCAGTTCTTC,CASSPNAPNEQFF
-,13,-,TRBV5-1,TRBJ2-2,TGCGCCAGCAGCGCAGGGTTCACCGGGGAGCTGTTTTTT,CASSAGFTGELFF
-,13,TRBD1,TRBV14,TRBJ1-1,TGTGCCAGCAGCCAGACAGGGGGCCAACAAGCTTTCTTT,CASSQTGGQQAFF
-,15,TRBD2,TRBV4-1,TRBJ2-3,TGCGCCTCCTCCTTGGCGCTAGCGGGAAGGGATACGCAGTATTTT,CASSLALAGRDTQYF
-,15,TRBD1,TRBV7-9,TRBJ2-5,TGTGCCAGCAACACCGGGACAGGGGGCGGGGAGACCCAGTACTTC,CASNTGTGGGETQYF
few,14,TRBD1,TRBV5-8,TRBJ1-4,TGCGCCAGCAGCTTGGACAGGGGTGGCGAAAAACTGTTTTTT,CASSLDRGGEKLFF
-,13,TRBD1,TRBV6-1,TRBJ1-2,TGTGCCAGCAGTGAAAGACAGGGTGCTGGCTACACCTTC,CASSERQGAGYTF
once,16,TRBD2,TRBV7-9,TRBJ2-7,TGTGCCAGCAGCGCAACTAGCGGGAGGCCCGTTTACGAGCAGTACTTC,CASSATSGRPVYEQYF
few,14,-,TRBV7-3,TRBJ2-2,TGTGCCAGCAGCCCATCTCAAGGGGTCGGGGAGCTGTTTTTT,CASSPSQGVGELFF
-,13,-,TRBV29-1,TRBJ2-5,TGCAGCGTGGAAGGGCAGGCCTCCCGGGAGCAGTACTTC,CSVEGQASREQYF
once,16,-,TRBV18,TRBJ2-5,TGTGCCAGCTCACCACCCAGGGATCCCGTTGGAGAGACCCAGTACTTC,CASSPPRDPVGETQYF
once,14,-,TRBV11-2,TRBJ1-2,TGTGCCAGCATCCTTTACAGGGAACCCTATGGCTACACCTTC,CASILYREPYGYTF
-,15,TRBD2,TRBV25-1,TRBJ2-7,TGTGCCAGCCCCCCTTTTGGACTAGTGGGCTACGAGCAGTACTTC,CASPPFGLVGYEQYF
-,16,TRBD2,TRBV27,TRBJ2-7,TGTGCCAGCAGTTTACACCTCGGGACTAGGACCTACGAGCAGTACTTC,CASSLHLGTRTYEQYF
-,17,-,TRBV4-1,TRBJ2-2,TGCGCCAGCAGCCAAGTGGGGCTTAGGTCTATGACCGGGGAGCTGTTTTTT,CASSQVGLRSMTGELFF
-,15,-,TRBV6-5,TRBJ1-1,TGTGCCAGCAAGGGGCATAGGGACGTGGGCACTGAAGCTTTCTTT,CASKGHRDVGTEAFF
-,14,-,TRBV2,TRBJ1-2,TGTGCCAGCAGTGTGTTTCGACAGAGCTATGGCTACACCTTC,CASSVFRQSYGYTF
few,14,-,TRBV7-7,TRBJ2-1,TGTGCTAGCAGCCCGACCTCGGGGCACAATGAGCAGTTCTTC,CASSPTSGHNEQFF
-,17,TRBD2,TRBV4-1,TRBJ2-2,TGCGCCAGCAGCCAGCGTTTGGGGAGGGACGACACCGGGGAGCTGTTTTTT,CASSQRLGRDDTGELFF
-,12,-,TRBV28,TRBJ1-2,TGTGCCAGCAGAAATGTGGGCTATGGCTACACCTTC,CASRNVGYGYTF
-,17,TRBD2,TRBV15,TRBJ2-1,TGTGCCACCAGCAGGGGGCTGGAGCGGGAGAGCGACAATGAGCAGTTCTTC,CATSRGLERESDNEQFF
-,16,TRBD1,TRBV28,TRBJ2-1,TGTGCCAGCAGGGGACAGGGGCCGAGCTCCTACAATGAGCAGTTCTTC,CASRGQGPSSYNEQFF
once,10,-,TRBV20-1,TRBJ2-1,TGCAGTGCGTCGGGGGTTGAGCAGTTCTTC,CSASGVEQFF
-,14,TRBD1,TRBV7-7,TRBJ2-2,TGTGCCAGCAGCTCGGGACAGCACACCGGGGAGCTGTTTTTT,CASSSGQHTGELFF
-,15,-,TRBV7-2,TRBJ2-6,TGTGCCAGCAGCTTAGGTCTAGCTGGGGCCAACGTCCTGACTTTC,CASSLGLAGANVLTF
-,15,TRBD1,TRBV7-9,TRBJ2-7,TGTGCCAGCAGACCGGGACAGGGGGGCCCCTACGAGCAGTACTTC,CASRPGQGGPYEQYF
-,14,-,TRBV7-8,TRBJ1-5,TGTGCCAGCAGCTTAGCGTGGGCACCCCGGCCCCAGCATTTT,CASSLAWAPRPQHF
-,16,TRBD1,TRBV7-8,TRBJ1-3,TGTGCCAGCAGCCCATTACAACGGGACAGTGGAAACACCATATATTTT,CASSPLQRDSGNTIYF
few,15,-,TRBV27,TRBJ1-5,TGTGCCAGCAGCCAAGACAGGAGGGCTAGCCAGCCCCAGCATTTT,CASSQDRRASQPQHF
-,14,TRBD1,TRBV7-6,TRBJ2-7,TGTGCCAGCAGCCCAGGGGGAGTAAACTACGAGCAGTACTTC,CASSPGGVNYEQYF
-,15,TRBD2,TRBV6-5,TRBJ2-1,TGTGCCAGCAGTCTCTCTAGCGGGAGGGGGTATGAGCAGTTCTTC,CASSLSSGRGYEQFF
-,15,-,TRBV5-1,TRBJ2-7,TGCGCCAGCAGCAGGACTGGCCGACTCTCTGACGAGCAGTACTTC,CASSRTGRLSDEQYF
-,12,-,TRBV29-1,TRBJ2-7,TGCAGCGTGAGGGGGGATAGGAGCGAGCAGTACTTC,CSVRGDRSEQYF
-,11,-,TRBV10-1,TRBJ2-7,TGCGCCAGCTCGGACGCTTGCGAGCAGTACTTC,CASSDACEQYF
-,17,TRBD1,TRBV5-1,TRBJ1-1,TGCGCCAGCAGATACCGGGGACAGGGTCCCATGAACACTGAAGCTTTCTTT,CASRYRGQGPMNTEAFF
-,14,TRBD2,TRBV7-2,TRBJ2-7,TGTGCCAGCAGCCAGACTAGCGGGATCTACGAGCAGTACTTC,CASSQTSGIYEQYF
-,16,TRBD1,TRBV7-2,TRBJ1-4,TGTGCCAGCAGCTCACAGGGGGCGATGACTAATGAAAAACTGTTTTTT,CASSSQGAMTNEKLFF
-,16,-,TRBV5-4,TRBJ1-1,TGTGCCAGCAGCAGGCACGCAGAAACCTTGAACACTGAAGCTTTCTTT,CASSRHAETLNTEAFF
-,14,-,TRBV7-7,TRBJ2-2,TGTGCCAGCAGCTTCGCAGCGAACACCGGGGAGCTGTTTTTT,CASSFAANTGELFF
-,15,TRBD1,TRBV6-5,TRBJ2-3,TGTGCCAGCAGTCCACGACAGGGGGCCGCAGATACGCAGTATTTT,CASSPRQGAADTQYF
many,12,-,TRBV2,TRBJ2-3,TGTGCCAGCAGCCGCTTGCTTGGTACGCAGTATTTT,CASSRLLGTQYF
-,16,-,TRBV21-1,TRBJ1-1,TGTGCCAGCAGCCAGCTACAGGGGGCTGTGAACACTGAAGCTTTCTTT,CASSQLQGAVNTEAFF
-,14,TRBD1,TRBV19,TRBJ1-3,TGTGCCAGTAGGGCGACAGGGTCTGGAAACACCATATATTTT,CASRATGSGNTIYF
-,14,-,TRBV7-9,TRBJ2-1,TGTGCCAGCAGCTTTTGCGGGGAATATTGTGAGCAGTTCTTC,CASSFCGEYCEQFF
-,15,-,TRBV7-8,TRBJ2-2,TGTGCCAGCAGACCCGGGGATCAATACACCGGGGAGCTGTTTTTT,CASRPGDQYTGELFF
-,12,-,TRBV10-3,TRBJ2-7,TGTGCCATCCGGAGACAGGACTACGAGCAGTACTTC,CAIRRQDYEQYF